These 17 T cell receptor beta chains originate from one sample sequenced in a study of glioma-infiltrating T cells. Amplification of TCR alpha and beta CDR3 regions from RNA used iRepertoire nested multiplex PCR. TCRdb recomputed calls from the multiplex PCR reads with MiXCR, one row per CDR3 protein. This table has a few hundred thousand distinct CDR3 sequences, 35% to 45% appearing once. The specimen was glioma tissue, nonneoplastic brain tissue, or PBMCs (not recorded which). The receptors come from a human donor with low-grade glioma or glioblastoma, undergoing nonglioma brain surgery, or in good health (not recorded which).

V is TRBV11-1 and J is TRBJ2-1; TRBD1 agrees at 8 bases. J gave up 5 bases and V 1 base, and 10 bases lay outside the gene matches. Per the germline V gene, CDR1 is SGHAT and CDR2 is FQDESV (reference sequence). The CDR3 is 17 amino acids. CDR3 sequence: CASSLGVGQGLHNEQFF. The CDR3, as DNA: TGTGCCAGCAGCTTAGGGGTCGGACAGGGATTACACAATGAGCAGTTCTTC.

The rearrangement links TRBV7-6 to TRBJ1-1, with 7 positions matching TRBD1. The junction had 25 bases not matched to a gene; V was cut back by 5 bases and J by 1 base. This CDR3 is 21 amino acids long. In germline, CDR1 is SGHVS, CDR2 FNYEAQ. CDR3 DNA: TGTGCCAGCAGCAGTACAGGGGTCATCCTACCATGGGGGAGTGCGAACACTGAAGCTTTCTTT. Its protein is CASSSTGVILPWGSANTEAFF. Looking up the rest from reference TRBV7-6 and TRBJ1-1 gives the full variable domain: GAGVSQSPRYKVTKRGQDVALRCDPISGHVSLYWYRQALGQGPEFLTYFNYEAQQDKSGLPNDRFSAERPEGSISTLTIQRTEQRDSAMYRCASSSTGVILPWGSANTEAFFGQGTRLTVV.

The gene calls are TRBV20-1 and TRBJ2-1; 7 bases fit TRBD2. The trim removed 2 bases at V and 5 bases at J, leaving 9 bases unmatched. CDR3 size: 15 residues. Germline values: CDR1 DFQATT, CDR2 SNEGSKA (reference sequence). The CDR3, as DNA: TGCAGTGCTAGACTTCTAGCGGAGACTCACAATGAGCAGTTCTTC. Its translation is CSARLLAETHNEQFF.

This clonotype was counted between two and nine times. This chain uses TRBV27 with TRBJ1-1; unclear D gene. Trimming cost V 6 bases and J 6 bases, with 8 bases left between them. Germline V gene data show CDR1 as MNHEY and CDR2 as SMNVEV (reference sequence). This CDR3 contains 11 residues. CDR3 region: CASRLWSEAFF. The CDR3 DNA follows: TGTGCCAGCAGACTCTGGTCTGAAGCTTTCTTT.

This clonotype has a handful of counts. V usage is TRBV12-5 and J usage is TRBJ1-5; no firm D call. Per the germline V gene, CDR1 is LGHNT and CDR2 is FRNRAP. The CDR3 runs to 13 residues. V lost 1 base, J lost 5 bases, and 6 bases lay in between. The DNA of the CDR3 is TGTGCTAGTGGTTTGGAGACCGATCAGCCCCAGCATTTT. Translated: CASGLETDQPQHF.

This chain links TRBV28 with TRBJ2-5; 8 nucleotides agree with TRBD1. The J call is uncertain, as TRBJ2-4 better fits the DNA end. CDR1 and CDR2 from the germline V gene are MDHEN and SYDVKM. CDR3 length: 18 amino acids. The CDR3: CASSSISQGARTKNIQYF. In nucleotides, the CDR3 is TGTGCCAGCAGTTCCATATCCCAGGGGGCGCGAACCAAAAACATTCAGTACTTC.

With respect to this clonotype: Just one base apart from a much larger clone, this may be a read error. The chain couples TRBV28 to TRBJ2-4; 8 bases fit TRBD1. CDR3 length equals 12 residues. The germline gives CDR1 MDHEN, CDR2 SYDVKM. J was trimmed by 10 bases and V by 6 bases; bases with no gene match: 5. The CDR3 nucleotides read TGTGCCAGCAGGACAGGGGTAAATATTCAGTACTTC. This encodes CASRTGVNIQYF.

This clonotype was detected a few times. This chain uses TRBV4-1 with TRBJ2-1; D perhaps matches TRBD2 (5 bases). This CDR3 is built from 13 residues. The V end was cut by 4 bases, the J end by 7 bases, with 11 bases between. Germline-derived CDR1 and CDR2 are MGHRA and YSYEKL. The CDR3 here is CASSPPRGNEQFF. The CDR3 DNA follows: TGCGCCAGCAGCCCCCCTCGGGGTAATGAGCAGTTCTTC.

This clonotype was recorded many times. The chain employs TRBV20-1 and TRBJ2-1; 10 bases agree with TRBD2. The CDR3 is 15 residues long. V gave up 5 bases and J gave up 7 bases; unmatched junction bases: 11. CDR1 is DFQATT and CDR2 is SNEGSKA in the germline V gene (reference sequence). In nucleotides, the CDR3 is TGCAGTGCTCCCTTGTCTAGCGGGAGCAGGAATGAGCAGTTCTTC. Its protein is CSAPLSSGSRNEQFF.

Note on this clonotype: Sequence at one end of the junction differs from germline and may be a read error. The J gene is TRBJ1-2, the V gene TRBV18, with D possibly TRBD1 on 5 matching bases. Germline loops: CDR1 KGHSH, CDR2 LQKENI. The CDR3 sequence is 14 residues long. CDR3 sequence reads: CASSPLGTNYGYAF. In DNA form, the CDR3 reads TGTGCCAGCTCACCATTAGGGACTAACTATGGCTACGCCTTC. The whole variable domain, filled in from reference TRBV18 and TRBJ1-2, reads NAGVMQNPRHLVRRRGQEARLRCSPMKGHSHVYWYRQLPEEGLKFMVYLQKENIIDESGMPKERFSAEFPKEGPSILRIQQVVRGDSAAYFCASSPLGTNYGYAFGSGTRLTVV.

The rearrangement uses TRBV19 and TRBJ2-1; D not certain. Trimming removed 7 bases from V and 6 bases from J, with 16 bases in between. The CDR3 runs to 14 residues. CDR1 LNHDA and CDR2 SQIVND come from the germline V gene (reference sequence). For the CDR3, the DNA is TGTGCCAGTACTAAGACCACTACCAGCAATGAGCAGTTCTTC. It codes for CASTKTTTSNEQFF.

The gene calls are TRBV27 and TRBJ2-7; 13 bases line up with TRBD2. The length of the CDR3 is 15 residues. After removal of 6 bases from V and 5 bases from J, the junction contained 7 bases not matched to a gene. Germline values: CDR1 MNHEY, CDR2 SMNVEV (reference sequence). The CDR3 DNA reads as TGTGCCAGCAGGATACTAGCGGGAGGGCCCCACGAGCAGTACTTC. Translation gives CASRILAGGPHEQYF.

On this clonotype itself: This may be a read error, as it is one base from a much larger clone. V gene TRBV6-1 combines with J gene TRBJ2-3; 11 bases match TRBD2. The V and J ends lost 7 bases and 4 bases, in that order; junction bases with no gene match: 7. The germline V gene encodes CDR1 MNHNS and CDR2 SASEGT. CDR3 length: 15 amino acids. CDR3 loop: CASNGGTSGSDTQYF. Here the CDR3 DNA reads TGTGCCAGCAACGGGGGGACTAGCGGATCAGATACGCAGTATTTT.

Many counts were recorded for this clonotype. This chain joins TRBV6-1 and TRBJ2-1, with a tentative D call TRBD1 (6 bases). The germline gives CDR1 MNHNS, CDR2 SASEGT. The CDR3 covers 14 residues. V was cut by 6 bases and J by 4 bases, with 13 bases left in between. The CDR3 here is CASSGEQGYNEQFF. The CDR3 DNA reads TGTGCCAGCAGCGGGGAACAGGGATACAATGAGCAGTTCTTC.

The sample holds many counts of this clonotype. The chain combines TRBV28 with TRBJ1-1; TRBD1 aligns across 9 bases. Per germline, CDR1 MDHEN and CDR2 SYDVKM. J lost 5 bases, V lost 4 bases, and 8 bases had no gene match. The CDR3 is made up of 15 amino acids. CDR3 residues: CASSSNRGLETEAFF. In nucleotides, the CDR3 is TGTGCCAGCAGTTCCAACAGGGGGCTGGAGACTGAAGCTTTCTTT.

CDR3 in DNA: TGTGCCGGCTCACCCCCTGGGTCCCATGAGCAGTTCTTC. Protein sequence: CAGSPPGSHEQFF. The J gene is TRBJ2-1, the V gene TRBV3-1; no definite D call. Germline assignment: CDR1 LGHDT and CDR2 YNNKEL (reference sequence). This CDR3 spans 13 amino acids. V lost 11 bases, J lost 8 bases, and 19 bases lay in between.

The CDR3 reads CASSRSSGFYEQYF. For the CDR3, the DNA is TGTGCCAGCAGTAGGTCTAGCGGATTCTACGAGCAGTACTTC. The chain links TRBV27 to TRBJ2-7, with 7 bases lining up with TRBD2. CDR3 length equals 14 residues. Trimming cost V 5 bases and J 3 bases; bases outside gene matches: 7. CDR1 is MNHEY, CDR2 SMNVEV, per germline (reference sequence).